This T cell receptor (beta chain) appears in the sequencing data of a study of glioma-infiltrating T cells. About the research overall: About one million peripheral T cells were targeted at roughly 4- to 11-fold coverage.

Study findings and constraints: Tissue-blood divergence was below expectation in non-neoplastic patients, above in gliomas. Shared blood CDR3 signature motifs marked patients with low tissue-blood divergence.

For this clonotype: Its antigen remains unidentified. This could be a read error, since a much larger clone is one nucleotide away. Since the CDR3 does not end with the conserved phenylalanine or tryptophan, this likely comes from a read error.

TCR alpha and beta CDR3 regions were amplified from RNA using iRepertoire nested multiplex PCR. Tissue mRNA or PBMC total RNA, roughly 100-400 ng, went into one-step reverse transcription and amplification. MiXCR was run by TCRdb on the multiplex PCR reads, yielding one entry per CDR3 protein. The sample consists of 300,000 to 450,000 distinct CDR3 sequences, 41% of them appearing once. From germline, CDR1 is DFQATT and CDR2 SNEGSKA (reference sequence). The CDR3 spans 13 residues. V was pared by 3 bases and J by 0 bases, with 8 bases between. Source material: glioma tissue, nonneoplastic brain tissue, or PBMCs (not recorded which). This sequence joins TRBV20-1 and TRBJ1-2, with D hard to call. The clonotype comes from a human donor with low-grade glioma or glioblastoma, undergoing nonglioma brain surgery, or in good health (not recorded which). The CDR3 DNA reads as TGCAGTGCTAGCGAAGGGTCTAACTATGGCTACACCCTC. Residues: CSASEGSNYGYTL.